Listed below are T cell receptor beta chains from one sample, sequenced in a study of T cell responses to AZD1222 COVID-19 vaccine. The data were produced by immunoSEQ multiplex PCR, yet TCRdb's version contains in-frame clones alone and is incomplete. There are about 120,000 clones in the sample; about 90% occur only once, and 1.6% lies in the top ten. Material: peripheral blood, obtained 28 days after the second AZD1222 dose. The receptors shown here come from an adult who received the AZD1222 COVID-19 vaccine. The CDR3 runs from the conserved cysteine through the conserved F or W. The D gene is left open where the match is weak.

V	D	J	CDR3
TRBV28	.	TRBJ1-1	CASSEERGHVNTEAFF
TRBV24-1	.	TRBJ1-2	CATSEQGTPGPYGYTF
TRBV28	.	TRBJ2-1	CASSFFPNEQFF
TRBV5-1	.	TRBJ2-5	CASSGTGLAHQETQYF
TRBV6-5	TRBD1	TRBJ2-7	CASSDGQGFSYEQYF
TRBV29-1	.	TRBJ1-1	CSVYREYTEAFF
TRBV5-4	.	TRBJ1-4	CASSRGGEATNEKLFF
TRBV10-2	.	TRBJ2-1	CASVSDNPYNEQFF
TRBV6-2/TRBV6-3	TRBD2	TRBJ2-2	CASSRDLAGGDTGELFF
TRBV28	.	TRBJ2-7	CASSLDPLRRTYEQYF
TRBV5-1	.	TRBJ1-4	CASSWADSGREKLFF
TRBV20-1	.	TRBJ2-5	CSARRETQYF
TRBV18	TRBD1	TRBJ2-3	CASSPRYSRQGDTDTQYF
TRBV5-4	.	TRBJ1-2	CASSTVGGAYGYTF
TRBV28	.	TRBJ1-5	CASSLLPVGRGGNQPQHF
TRBV6-5	.	TRBJ2-7	CASSWGGQRSYEQYF
TRBV2	.	TRBJ1-3	CASSEYLVGGISSGNTIYF
TRBV5-1	.	TRBJ1-1	CASSPGPQDGAFF
TRBV7-9	.	TRBJ2-7	CASSLIAWNEQYF
TRBV11-1	.	TRBJ2-1	CASSILLNEQFF
TRBV27	TRBD2	TRBJ2-1	CASSILGAGGPSISYNEQFF
TRBV19	TRBD2	TRBJ2-5	CASRGGSSGNKETQYF
TRBV3-1/TRBV3-2	.	TRBJ2-5	CASSQLSGEETQYF
TRBV27	.	TRBJ1-2	CASSLSGRAYGYTF
TRBV4-2	TRBD2	TRBJ2-1	CASSLGLAGGNEQFF
TRBV28	.	TRBJ2-1	CASSYYNEQFF
TRBV27	.	TRBJ1-1	CASSPGTVSTEAFF
TRBV2	TRBD2	TRBJ2-7	CATTQREGLSYEQYF
TRBV28	.	TRBJ2-3	CASIPSPAWSGDTQYF
TRBV11-3	TRBD2	TRBJ2-3	CASSLEAGGGSWADTQYF
TRBV7-8	.	TRBJ1-3	CASSFDNFGNTIYF
TRBV12-3/TRBV12-4	.	TRBJ1-1	CASSVQSTEAFF
TRBV2	.	TRBJ1-3	CASSELGATVGNTIYF